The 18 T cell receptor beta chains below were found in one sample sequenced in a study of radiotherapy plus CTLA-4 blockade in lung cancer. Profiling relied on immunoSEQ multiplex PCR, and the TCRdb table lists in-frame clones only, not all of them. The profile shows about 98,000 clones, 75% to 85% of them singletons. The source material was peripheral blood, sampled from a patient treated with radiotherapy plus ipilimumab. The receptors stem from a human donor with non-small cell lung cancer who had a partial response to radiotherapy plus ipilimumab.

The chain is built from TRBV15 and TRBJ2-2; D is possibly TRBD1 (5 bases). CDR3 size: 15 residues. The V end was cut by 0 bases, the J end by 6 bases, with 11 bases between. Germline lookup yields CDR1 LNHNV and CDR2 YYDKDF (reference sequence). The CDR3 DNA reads TGTGCCACCAGCAGAGATAGGGGTTGGGCCGGGGAGCTGTTTTTT. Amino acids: CATSRDRGWAGELFF.

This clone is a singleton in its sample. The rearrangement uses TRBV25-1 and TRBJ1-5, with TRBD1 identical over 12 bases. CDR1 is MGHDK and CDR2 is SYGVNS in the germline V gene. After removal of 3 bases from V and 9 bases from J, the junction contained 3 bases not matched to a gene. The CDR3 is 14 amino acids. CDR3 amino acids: CASSDGTGGRPQHF. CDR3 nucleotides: TGTGCCAGCAGTGACGGGACAGGGGGCCGGCCCCAGCATTTT.

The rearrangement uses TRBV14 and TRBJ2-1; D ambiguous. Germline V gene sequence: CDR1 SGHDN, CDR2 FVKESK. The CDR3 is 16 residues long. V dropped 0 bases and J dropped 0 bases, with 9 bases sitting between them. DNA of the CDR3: TGTGCCAGCAGCCAAGAGTGGCCGGGCTCCTACAATGAGCAGTTCTTC. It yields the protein CASSQEWPGSYNEQFF.

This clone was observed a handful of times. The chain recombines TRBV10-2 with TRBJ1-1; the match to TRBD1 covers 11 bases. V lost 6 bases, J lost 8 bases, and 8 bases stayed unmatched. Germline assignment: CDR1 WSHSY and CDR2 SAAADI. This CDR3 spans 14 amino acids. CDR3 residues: CASRGTGGEREAFF. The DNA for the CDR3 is TGCGCCAGCAGGGGGACAGGGGGGGAGAGGGAAGCTTTCTTT.

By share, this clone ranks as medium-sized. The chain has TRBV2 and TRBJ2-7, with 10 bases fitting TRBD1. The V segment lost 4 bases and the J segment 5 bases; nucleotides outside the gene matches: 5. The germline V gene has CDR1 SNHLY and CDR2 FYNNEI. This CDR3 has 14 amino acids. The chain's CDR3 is CASSVTGQGNEQYF. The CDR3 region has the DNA TGTGCCAGCAGTGTTACGGGACAGGGGAACGAGCAGTACTTC.

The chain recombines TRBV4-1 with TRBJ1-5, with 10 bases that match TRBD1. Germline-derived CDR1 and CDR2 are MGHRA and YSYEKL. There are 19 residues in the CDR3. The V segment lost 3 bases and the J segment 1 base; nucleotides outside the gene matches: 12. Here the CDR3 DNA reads TGCGCCAGCAGCCAGAGCGCTTCCGGGACAGGGGCCAGCAATCAGCCCCAGCATTTT. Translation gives CASSQSASGTGASNQPQHF.

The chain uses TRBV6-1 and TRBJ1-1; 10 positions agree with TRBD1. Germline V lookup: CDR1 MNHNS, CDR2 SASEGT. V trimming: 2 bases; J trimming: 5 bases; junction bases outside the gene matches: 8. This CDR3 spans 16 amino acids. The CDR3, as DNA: TGTGCCAGCAGTGAATCACCGGGACAGGGGAGTACTGAAGCTTTCTTT. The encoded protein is CASSESPGQGSTEAFF.

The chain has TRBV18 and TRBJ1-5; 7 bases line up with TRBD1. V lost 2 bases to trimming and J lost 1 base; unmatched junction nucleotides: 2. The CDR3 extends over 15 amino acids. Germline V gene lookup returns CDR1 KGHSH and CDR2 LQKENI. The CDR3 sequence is CASSPGTASNQPQHF. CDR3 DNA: TGTGCCAGCTCACCAGGGACAGCCAGCAATCAGCCCCAGCATTTT.

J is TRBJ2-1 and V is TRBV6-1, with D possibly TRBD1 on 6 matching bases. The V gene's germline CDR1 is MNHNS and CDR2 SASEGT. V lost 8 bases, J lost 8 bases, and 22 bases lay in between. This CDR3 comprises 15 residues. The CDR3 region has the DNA TGTGCCAGCCAGGGTCCGGGACACAGATACGATGAGCAGTTCTTC. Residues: CASQGPGHRYDEQFF.

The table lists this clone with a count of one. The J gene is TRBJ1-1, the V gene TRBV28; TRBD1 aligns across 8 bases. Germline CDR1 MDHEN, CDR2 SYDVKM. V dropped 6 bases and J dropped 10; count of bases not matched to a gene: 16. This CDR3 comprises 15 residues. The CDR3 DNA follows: TGTGCCAGCAGCCGTCCCGGGACAGGCCGGTGGGCAGCTTTCTTT. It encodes CASSRPGTGRWAAFF.

CDR3 sequence reads: CASSARDSDNEQFF. DNA for the CDR3: TGTGCCAGCAGCGCCCGGGACAGTGACAATGAGCAGTTCTTC. The chain couples TRBV7-8 to TRBJ2-1; 7 bases agree with TRBD1. This CDR3 region has 14 residues. Losses at the gene ends were 5 bases for V and 5 bases for J; bases not matched to a gene: 6. From germline, CDR1 is SGHVS and CDR2 FQNEAQ.

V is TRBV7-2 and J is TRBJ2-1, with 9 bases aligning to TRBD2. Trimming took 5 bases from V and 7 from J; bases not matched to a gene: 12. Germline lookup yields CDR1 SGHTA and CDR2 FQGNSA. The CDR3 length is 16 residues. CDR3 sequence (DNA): TGTGCCAGCAGCGGGGGGAGCGGGAGGTCTTTTAATGAGCAGTTCTTC. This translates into CASSGGSGRSFNEQFF.

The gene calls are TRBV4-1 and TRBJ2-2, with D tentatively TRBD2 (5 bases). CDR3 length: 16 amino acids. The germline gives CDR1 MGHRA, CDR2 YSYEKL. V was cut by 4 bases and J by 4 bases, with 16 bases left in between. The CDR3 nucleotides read TGCGCCAGCAGCCTGAGAGGGATAGGGAGCACCGGGGAGCTGTTTTTT. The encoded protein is CASSLRGIGSTGELFF.

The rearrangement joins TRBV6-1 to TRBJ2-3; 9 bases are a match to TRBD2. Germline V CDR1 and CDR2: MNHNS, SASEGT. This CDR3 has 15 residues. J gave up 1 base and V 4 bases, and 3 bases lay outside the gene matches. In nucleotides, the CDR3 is TGTGCCAGCAGTGTAAGGACTAGCGGCACAGATACGCAGTATTTT. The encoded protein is CASSVRTSGTDTQYF.

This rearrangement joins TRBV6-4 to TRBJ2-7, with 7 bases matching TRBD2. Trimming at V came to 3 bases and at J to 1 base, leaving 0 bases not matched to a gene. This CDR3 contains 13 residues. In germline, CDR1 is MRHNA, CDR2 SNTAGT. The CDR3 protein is CASSEGGSYEQYF. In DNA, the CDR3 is TGTGCCAGCAGTGAGGGGGGGTCCTACGAGCAGTACTTC.

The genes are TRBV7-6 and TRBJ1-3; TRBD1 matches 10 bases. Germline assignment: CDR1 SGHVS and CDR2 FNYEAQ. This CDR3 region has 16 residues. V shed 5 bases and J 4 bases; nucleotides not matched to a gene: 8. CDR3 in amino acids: CASSHGTGARGNTIYF. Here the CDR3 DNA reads TGTGCCAGCAGCCACGGGACAGGGGCGCGGGGAAACACCATATATTTT.

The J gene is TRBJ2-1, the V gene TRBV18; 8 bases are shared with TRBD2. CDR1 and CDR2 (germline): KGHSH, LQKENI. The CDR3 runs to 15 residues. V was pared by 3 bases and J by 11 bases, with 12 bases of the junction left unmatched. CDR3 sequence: CASSPRVLAEVKQFF. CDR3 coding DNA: TGTGCCAGCTCACCTCGGGTACTAGCGGAGGTGAAGCAGTTCTTC.

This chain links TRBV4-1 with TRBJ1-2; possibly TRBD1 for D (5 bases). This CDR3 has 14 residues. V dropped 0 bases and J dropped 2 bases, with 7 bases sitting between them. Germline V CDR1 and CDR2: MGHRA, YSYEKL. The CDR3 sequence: CASSQEQGNYGYTF. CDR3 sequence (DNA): TGCGCCAGCAGCCAAGAGCAGGGAAACTATGGCTACACCTTC.